This T cell receptor (beta chain) emerged from a study of T cells in Graves' hyperthyroidism and ophthalmopathy. Not enrolled were patients with uncontrolled infection, other autoimmune disease, pregnancy or lactation. 8.5 to 10 ml of fresh peripheral blood supplied the PBMCs. Researchers took RNA transcripts and amplified the TCR beta CDR3 regions from them. When the TCR CDR3 underwent first-round RT-PCR, the HTBI primer set was used. TCRdb re-analysed the multiplex PCR reads in MiXCR, keeping a single row per CDR3 protein. The table has around 400,000 distinct CDR3 sequences, under 15% seen once. There are many counts of this clonotype. The clonotype comes from a woman aged 18-35 years with Graves' hyperthyroidism. Sequencing was performed on blood.

The DNA for the CDR3 is TGTGCCACTACACAGGGGTATAGCAATCAGCCCCAGCATTTT. Translation: CATTQGYSNQPQHF. The chain employs TRBV6-1 and TRBJ1-5; TRBD1 aligns across 7 bases. V trimming: 10 bases; J trimming: 0 bases; junction bases outside the gene matches: 6. There are 14 residues in the CDR3. The germline CDR1 and CDR2 sequences are MNHNS and SASEGT.